This is a list of T cell receptor beta chains from one sample in a study of T-cell memory formation after mild COVID-19. TCRdb fed the 5' RACE reads into MiXCR, producing one record per CDR3 protein. The sample holds around 200,000 distinct CDR3 sequences, 8% to 11% seen once. The specimen sequenced was PBMCs or a T cell subset sorted from them (not recorded which). These receptors were collected from a man between 18 and 29 years old who had mild COVID-19 (a few samples of this study predate the infection). Cell type and time point are not known. The CDR3 runs from the conserved cysteine through the conserved F or W. Fields, in order: clone size, D gene, J gene, V gene, CDR3 DNA, CDR3 protein. The D gene is left open where the match is weak. Rows give clone size only sometimes, using once, few, many, or a class for an expanded clone.

-,-,TRBJ1-2,TRBV30,TGTGCCTGGACTCCCCTCCCCAGCAAGTACTATGGCTACACCTTC,CAWTPLPSKYYGYTF
few,-,TRBJ1-5,TRBV29-1,TGCAGCGGGGTCTTTGCTAGCAATCAGCCCCAGCATTTT,CSGVFASNQPQHF
few,TRBD1,TRBJ2-3,TRBV6-5,TGTGCCAGCCAGCTACAGGGGGGCCGCACAGATACGCAGTATTTT,CASQLQGGRTDTQYF
-,-,TRBJ1-1,TRBV7-9,TGTGCCAGCACCCGACAGCTGAACACTGAAGCTTTCTTT,CASTRQLNTEAFF
few,-,TRBJ1-5,TRBV24-1,TGTGCCACCAGTGATTTCGGGGGTCAGCCCCAGCATTTT,CATSDFGGQPQHF
-,-,TRBJ1-1,TRBV12-3/TRBV12-4,TGTGCCAGCAGACTAGAAGGAGGTACTGAAGCTTTCTTT,CASRLEGGTEAFF
few,-,TRBJ2-5,TRBV7-8,TGTGCCAGCAGCTTTCTTGGGCGGTGGGCCCAGTACTTC,CASSFLGRWAQYF
few,TRBD1,TRBJ1-2,TRBV4-1,TGCGCCAGCAGCCAAGGGACAGGGGCGATAAACTATGGCTACACCTTC,CASSQGTGAINYGYTF
few,-,TRBJ2-5,TRBV5-1,TGCGCCAGCAGCGCTACCGGGACACCCGAAGAGACCCAGTACTTC,CASSATGTPEETQYF
-,-,TRBJ2-6,TRBV29-1,TGCAGCGTTACGGATCACTCTGGGGCCAACGTCCTGACTTTC,CSVTDHSGANVLTF
-,-,TRBJ2-5,TRBV5-1,TGCGCCAGCAGCTTCTCCAGGGCGGGAGAGACCCAGTACTTC,CASSFSRAGETQYF
medium-sized,TRBD1,TRBJ2-5,TRBV7-2,TGTGCCAGCAGCACCAACAGGGGGCCGGAGGAGACCCAGTACTTC,CASSTNRGPEETQYF
few,-,TRBJ1-3,TRBV3-1,TGTGCCAGCGGCGGGCGGTCCTCTGGAAACACCATATATTTT,CASGGRSSGNTIYF
-,TRBD2,TRBJ2-4,TRBV4-3,TGCGCCAGCAGCCAACTACTAGCGGGACTAGCCAAAAACATTCAGTACTTC,CASSQLLAGLAKNIQYF
-,-,TRBJ1-6,TRBV5-6,TGTGCCAGCAGCCCGAGGGGAAATTCACCCCTCCACTTT,CASSPRGNSPLHF
few,TRBD1,TRBJ2-7,TRBV6-6,TGTGCCAGCACCCAACTAGGTCGGGGCAGGGGGCGCCGTGGCGAGCAGTACTTC,CASTQLGRGRGRRGEQYF
few,-,TRBJ2-7,TRBV7-9,TGTGCCACGGGAGGCCGGGGGGCCGTGGAGCAGTACTTC,CATGGRGAVEQYF
few,TRBD1,TRBJ2-1,TRBV12-3/TRBV12-4,TGTGCCAGCAGTTTACGGCAGGGGGCTAGCGACAATGAGCAGTTCTTC,CASSLRQGASDNEQFF
few,-,TRBJ2-3,TRBV5-1,TGCGCCAGCACCCCGGCCGACAGTCTCACAGATACGCAGTATTTT,CASTPADSLTDTQYF
-,-,TRBJ1-1,TRBV5-1,TGCGCCAGCAGCTTGGCCGCCGTCGAGGGCGCTGAAGCTTTCTTT,CASSLAAVEGAEAFF
-,TRBD1,TRBJ1-1,TRBV5-1,TGCGCCAGCAGCGTACAGGGGCACACTGAAGCTTTCTTT,CASSVQGHTEAFF
many,-,TRBJ2-7,TRBV10-2,TGCGCCAGCAGGGACCTTCTCTACGAGCAGTACTTC,CASRDLLYEQYF
few,-,TRBJ2-7,TRBV20-1,TGCAGTGCTAGCCACCCGGGACGGATCGAGCAGTACTTC,CSASHPGRIEQYF
many,TRBD1,TRBJ1-1,TRBV9,TGTGCCAGCAGCGCCCCGGGACAGGGGAACACTGAAGCTTTCTTT,CASSAPGQGNTEAFF
few,TRBD1,TRBJ2-7,TRBV7-9,TGTGCCAGCAGCCTAGACAGGGGAGCAGGGCAGTACTTC,CASSLDRGAGQYF
-,TRBD1,TRBJ2-7,TRBV5-1,TGCGCCAGCAGACAGGGGGCCTACGAGCAGTACTTC,CASRQGAYEQYF
many,-,TRBJ2-1,TRBV7-2,TGTGCCAGCAGCTCCTCCGCCGGCGCCCTACAGAATGAGCAGTTCTTC,CASSSSAGALQNEQFF
many,TRBD2,TRBJ2-5,TRBV7-6,TGTGCCAGCAGATGGGATTCGGGGGGGCAAGAGACCCAGTACTTC,CASRWDSGGQETQYF
-,-,TRBJ1-2,TRBV10-2,TGCGCCAGCACGTGGCGGGGCGGGTATGGCTACACCTTC,CASTWRGGYGYTF
-,-,TRBJ1-5,TRBV19,TGTGCCAGTGGGGGCCGGGGAAGCAATCAGCCCCAGCATTTT,CASGGRGSNQPQHF
few,-,TRBJ1-4,TRBV6-6,TGTGCCAGCAGTGAGCCGGGACGACTGTTTTTT,CASSEPGRLFF
few,-,TRBJ1-1,TRBV10-3,TGTGCCATCAGTGTATCGGGACTGAGCAACACTGAAGCTTTCTTT,CAISVSGLSNTEAFF
few,-,TRBJ2-5,TRBV5-1,TGCGCCAGCAGCTTGGAAACGGAGACCCAGTACTTC,CASSLETETQYF
many,-,TRBJ2-2,TRBV7-9,TGTGCCAGCAGCTTAGAAGCTAGTCTTCCCGGGGAGCTGTTTTTT,CASSLEASLPGELFF
-,-,TRBJ1-5,TRBV7-2,TGTGCCAGCAGCCTCCGGGACACAGCCCAGCATTTT,CASSLRDTAQHF
few,TRBD1,TRBJ1-5,TRBV5-5,TGTGCCAGCAGCGCGACAGGGGTGAGGTGGAATCAGCCCCAGCATTTT,CASSATGVRWNQPQHF
-,-,TRBJ1-2,TRBV12-3/TRBV12-4,TGTGCCAGCAGTTGGAGGGCAGGGGATGGCTACACCTTC,CASSWRAGDGYTF
few,-,TRBJ1-5,TRBV7-2,TGTGCCAGCAGCCCCCTCGGGGGTCGAAATCAGCCCCAGCATTTT,CASSPLGGRNQPQHF
-,TRBD2,TRBJ2-2,TRBV7-2,TGTGCCAGCAGCTCCGTAGCGGGGGCCGGGGAGCTGTTTTTT,CASSSVAGAGELFF
few,TRBD2,TRBJ2-5,TRBV5-1,TGCGCCAGCAGCTTGGCCCCTAGCGGGGGTCAAGAGACCCAGTACTTC,CASSLAPSGGQETQYF
many,-,TRBJ2-3,TRBV5-1,TGCGCCAGCAGCTTGGGGGAAACAGGGTCAGATACGCAGTATTTT,CASSLGETGSDTQYF
-,-,TRBJ2-3,TRBV7-2,TGTGCCAGCAGCTTACAGGGGGGCCCGAGCACAGATACGCAGTATTTT,CASSLQGGPSTDTQYF
many,-,TRBJ2-3,TRBV5-6,TGTGCCAGCAGCTGGGGAACAGATACGCAGTATTTT,CASSWGTDTQYF
-,TRBD1,TRBJ1-1,TRBV25-1,TGTGCCAGCAGTGGGGGGACAGGGAGAAGCACTGAAGCTTTCTTT,CASSGGTGRSTEAFF
-,TRBD1,TRBJ1-1,TRBV11-2,TGTGCCAGCAGCATAAACCAGGGGGCAGGAAAAGCTTTCTTT,CASSINQGAGKAFF
few,-,TRBJ2-7,TRBV6-5,TGTGCCAGCAGTTATGCGCCCGACGGGTGGTACGAGCAGTACTTC,CASSYAPDGWYEQYF
few,-,TRBJ1-4,TRBV4-1,TGCGCCAGCAGCCAACCCCAGTTGGCAGCTAATGAAAAACTGTTTTTT,CASSQPQLAANEKLFF
-,TRBD1,TRBJ1-2,TRBV29-1,TGCAGCGTTACGGGACAGGGGTATGGCTACACCTTC,CSVTGQGYGYTF
-,-,TRBJ1-1,TRBV7-9,TGTGCCAGCTCAACGGTCCTTGAAGCTTTCTTT,CASSTVLEAFF
-,-,TRBJ2-7,TRBV2,TGTGCCAGCAGTGAAATTAGGGTAGAGCAGTACTTC,CASSEIRVEQYF
-,-,TRBJ1-4,TRBV4-1,TGCGCCAGCAGCCCCTGGATTACCCCAGGGAAGGGGGAAAGTAAGAATGAAAAACTGTTTTTT,CASSPWITPGKGESKNEKLFF
few,TRBD2,TRBJ2-5,TRBV6-5,TGTGCCAGCAGTCACACTAGCGGCCCTCAAGAGACCCAGTACTTC,CASSHTSGPQETQYF
many,-,TRBJ2-2,TRBV28,TGTGCCAGCAGTTTACGTGGGACTTTCGGCGGGGAGCTGTTTTTT,CASSLRGTFGGELFF
-,-,TRBJ2-3,TRBV7-3,TGTGCCAGCAGCCCAGGGGCAGCAAGCACAGATACGCAGTATTTT,CASSPGAASTDTQYF
-,-,TRBJ2-5,TRBV12-3/TRBV12-4,TGTGCCAGCAGTTTGGGGGGTTCGGGCAGAGAGACCCAGTACTTC,CASSLGGSGRETQYF
-,-,TRBJ2-1,TRBV29-1,TGCAGCGTTGAAGGTGTGGGCAATGAGCAGTTCTTC,CSVEGVGNEQFF